A selection of T cell receptor beta chains follows, all from one sample in a study of cytomegalovirus exposure and HLA in healthy donors. TCRdb's table, derived via immunoSEQ multiplex PCR, lists solely in-frame clones and lacks some. The data contain approximately 220,000 clones, roughly 80% of them singletons. Sequencing was performed on PBMCs. The receptors come from a man aged 35-49 years in good health and CMV-seropositive. The CDR3 runs from the conserved cysteine through the conserved F or W. D genes are given only for firm matches. A clone size is listed for some rows: how often the clone was seen (once, few, many), or a class if it is expanded.

.,.,TRBV19,TRBJ1-1,CASSTNGQTEAFF,TGTGCCAGTAGTACCAATGGGCAGACTGAAGCTTTCTTT
.,.,TRBV7-6,TRBJ2-6,CASSSGSSGANVLTF,TGTGCCAGCAGCTCGGGGAGCTCTGGGGCCAACGTCCTGACTTTC
.,few,TRBV2,TRBJ2-7,CAEGGGSYEQYF,TGTGCGGAGGGGGGGGGCTCCTACGAGCAGTACTTC
TRBD1,.,TRBV4-2,TRBJ1-1,CASSQERDRGAFF,TGTGCCAGCAGCCAAGAACGGGACAGGGGAGCTTTCTTT
.,.,TRBV27,TRBJ2-7,CASSTRLTGLGYEQYF,TGTGCCAGCAGTACCCGCCTGACAGGTTTGGGCTACGAGCAGTACTTC
TRBD2,.,TRBV25-1,TRBJ2-7,CASSESLATYEQYF,TGTGCCAGCAGTGAATCACTAGCGACCTACGAGCAGTACTTC
.,.,TRBV6-1,TRBJ1-5,CASSEADWAVNQPQHF,TGTGCCAGCAGTGAAGCGGATTGGGCAGTCAATCAGCCCCAGCATTTT
.,.,TRBV4-1,TRBJ2-7,CASSQDGTYEQYF,TGCGCCAGCAGCCAAGACGGGACCTACGAGCAGTACTTC
.,.,TRBV7-3,TRBJ2-3,CASSPHPGLSTDTQYF,TGTGCCAGCAGCCCCCACCCGGGACTGAGCACAGATACGCAGTATTTT
.,.,TRBV5-4,TRBJ2-7,CASSRGAPYEQYF,TGTGCCAGCAGCCGCGGGGCTCCATACGAGCAGTACTTC